This T cell receptor beta chain was retrieved from a study of blood T cell repertoires in COVID-19. Study as a whole: Samples of COVID-19 (acute and convalescent) were obtained from the United States, Italy and Spain. In each case, the material was cDNA or gDNA derived from T cells, B-cell-depleted T cells, or PBMCs.

Germline CDR1 is SGHRS and CDR2 is YFSETQ. This CDR3 is 14 amino acids long. The V end lost 0 bases, the J end lost 3 bases, and 9 bases lay between the germline ends. As handled by the study authors: Amplification of reference gene primers provided the estimated nucleated cell counts. Measured with immunoSEQ multiplex PCR; TCRdb has only the in-frame clones, and not every one. That table gives V, J and clone size, and the DNA gave D and trimming. The table lists some 190,000 clones, about 85% of them singletons. Sample: peripheral blood. The chain is built from TRBV5-1 and TRBJ2-5; D is possibly TRBD2 (5 bases). This TCR was sampled from an elderly woman with acute or convalescent COVID-19. For the CDR3, the DNA is TGCGCCAGCAGCTTGGTTTGGGGAGAAGAGACCCAGTACTTC. The encoded protein is CASSLVWGEETQYF.